The T cell receptor beta chain under discussion was sequenced for a study of regulatory T cells in long-lasting Graves disease. Assembly of TCR beta libraries relied on iRepertoire HTBI primers together with Arm-PCR of CDR3 regions. Each CDR3 protein is one row after TCRdb ran MiXCR on the multiplex PCR reads. The data contain 350,000 to 450,000 distinct CDR3 sequences, over 15% of them seen just once; the ten biggest clones take up 30%. CDR1 and CDR2 from the germline V gene are MNHEY and SMNVEV (reference sequence). The CDR3 runs to 14 residues. Trimming at V came to 3 bases and at J to 2 bases, leaving 3 bases not matched to a gene. Time point in this sample: newly diagnosed GD, antithyroid drugs for less than 3 months. From PBMCs, RNA was extracted and then used to make the TCR library. A further study also used this sample, focusing on T cells in Graves' hyperthyroidism and ophthalmopathy. As that study records: Appearing also in blood were most of the thyroid clonotypes expanded above 0.001.

The genes are TRBV27 and TRBJ1-2, with TRBD1 identical over 7 bases. The sequences come from peripheral blood mononuclear cells (PBMCs), collected at new diagnosis, from a patient treated with antithyroid drugs. The clonotype originates from a man aged 35 to 55 with Graves disease. CDR3 nucleotide sequence: TGTGCCAGCAGTTTGGGACAGTGGAACTATGGCTACACCTTC. Its protein product is CASSLGQWNYGYTF.